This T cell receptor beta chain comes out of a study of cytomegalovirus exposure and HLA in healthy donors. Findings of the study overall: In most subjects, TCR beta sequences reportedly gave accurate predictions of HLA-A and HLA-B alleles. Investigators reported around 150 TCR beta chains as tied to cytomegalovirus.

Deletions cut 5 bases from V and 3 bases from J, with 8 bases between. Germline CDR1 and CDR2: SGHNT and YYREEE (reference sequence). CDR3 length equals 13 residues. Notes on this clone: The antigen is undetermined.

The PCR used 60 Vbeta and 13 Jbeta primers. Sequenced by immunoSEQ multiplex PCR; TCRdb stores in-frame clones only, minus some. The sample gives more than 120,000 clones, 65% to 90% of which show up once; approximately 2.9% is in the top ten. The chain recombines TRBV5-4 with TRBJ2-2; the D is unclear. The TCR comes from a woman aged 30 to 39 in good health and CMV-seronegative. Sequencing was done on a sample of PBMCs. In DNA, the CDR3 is TGTGCCAGCAGTTCAATTGACACCGGGGAGCTGTTTTTT. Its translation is CASSSIDTGELFF.